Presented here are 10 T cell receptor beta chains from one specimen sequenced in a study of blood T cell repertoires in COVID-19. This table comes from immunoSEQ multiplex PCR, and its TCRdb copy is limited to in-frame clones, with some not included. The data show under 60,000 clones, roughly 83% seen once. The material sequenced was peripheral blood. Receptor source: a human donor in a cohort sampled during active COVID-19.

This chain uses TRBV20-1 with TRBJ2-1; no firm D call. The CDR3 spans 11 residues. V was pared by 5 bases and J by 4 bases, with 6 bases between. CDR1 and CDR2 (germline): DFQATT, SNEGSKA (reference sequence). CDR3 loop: CSAGQYNEQFF. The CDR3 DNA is TGCAGTGCTGGCCAGTACAATGAGCAGTTCTTC.

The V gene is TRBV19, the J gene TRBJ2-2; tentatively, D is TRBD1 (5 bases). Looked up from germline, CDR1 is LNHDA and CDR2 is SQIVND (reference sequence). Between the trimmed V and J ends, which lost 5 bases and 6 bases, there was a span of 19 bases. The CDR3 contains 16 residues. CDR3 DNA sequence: TGTGCCAGTAGTCCATCCAGGGTGTTGCGTGCCGGGGAGCTGTTTTTT. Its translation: CASSPSRVLRAGELFF. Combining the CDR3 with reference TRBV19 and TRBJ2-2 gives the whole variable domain DGGITQSPKYLFRKEGQNVTLSCEQNLNHDAMYWYRQDPGQGLRLIYYSQIVNDFQKGDIAEGYSVSREKKESFPLTVTSAQKNPTAFYLCASSPSRVLRAGELFFGEGSRLTVL.

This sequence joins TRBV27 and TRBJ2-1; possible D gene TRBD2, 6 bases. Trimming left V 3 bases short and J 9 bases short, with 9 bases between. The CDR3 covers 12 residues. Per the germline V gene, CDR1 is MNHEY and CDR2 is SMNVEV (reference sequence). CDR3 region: CASSFGGGEQFF. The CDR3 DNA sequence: TGTGCCAGCAGTTTCGGGGGAGGTGAGCAGTTCTTC.

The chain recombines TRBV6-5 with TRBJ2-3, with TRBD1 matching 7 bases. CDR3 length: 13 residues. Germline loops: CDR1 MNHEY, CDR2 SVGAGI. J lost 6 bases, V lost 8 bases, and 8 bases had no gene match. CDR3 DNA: TGTGCCAGCGGAAGGGGGCTCGGCGATACGCAGTATTTT. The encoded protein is CASGRGLGDTQYF.

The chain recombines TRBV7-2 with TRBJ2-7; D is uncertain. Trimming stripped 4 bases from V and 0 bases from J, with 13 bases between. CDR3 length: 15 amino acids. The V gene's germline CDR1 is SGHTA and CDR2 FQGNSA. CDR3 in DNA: TGTGCCAGCAGCTCCGACACGGTGAGCTCCTACGAGCAGTACTTC. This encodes CASSSDTVSSYEQYF.

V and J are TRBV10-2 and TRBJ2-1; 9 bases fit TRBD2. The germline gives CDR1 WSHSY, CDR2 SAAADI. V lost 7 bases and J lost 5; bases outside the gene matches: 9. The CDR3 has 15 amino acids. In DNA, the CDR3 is TGCGCCAGCATTCTTAGCGGGGGTGCCCACAATGAGCAGTTCTTC. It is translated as CASILSGGAHNEQFF.

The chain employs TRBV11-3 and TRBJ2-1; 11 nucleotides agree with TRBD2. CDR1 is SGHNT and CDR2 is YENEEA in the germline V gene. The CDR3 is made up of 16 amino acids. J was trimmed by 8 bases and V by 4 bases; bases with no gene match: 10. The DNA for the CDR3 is TGTGCCAGCAGCTCCAATAGCGGGGGGGCCATCGATGAGCAGTTCTTC. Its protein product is CASSSNSGGAIDEQFF.

The CDR3 loop reads CASSSRQGGETQYF. The CDR3, as DNA: TGCGCCAGCAGCTCCCGACAGGGCGGAGAGACCCAGTACTTC. The V gene is TRBV5-1, the J gene TRBJ2-5, with 7 bases that match TRBD1. V was clipped by 3 bases and J by 4 bases; unmatched bases: 6. CDR3 length: 14 amino acids. Germline V gene lookup returns CDR1 SGHRS and CDR2 YFSETQ.

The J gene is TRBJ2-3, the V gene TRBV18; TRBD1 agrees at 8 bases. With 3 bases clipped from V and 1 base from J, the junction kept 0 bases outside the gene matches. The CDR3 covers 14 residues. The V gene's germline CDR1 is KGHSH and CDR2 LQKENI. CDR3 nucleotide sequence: TGTGCCAGCTCACCGACAGGGGGCACAGATACGCAGTATTTT. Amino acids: CASSPTGGTDTQYF.

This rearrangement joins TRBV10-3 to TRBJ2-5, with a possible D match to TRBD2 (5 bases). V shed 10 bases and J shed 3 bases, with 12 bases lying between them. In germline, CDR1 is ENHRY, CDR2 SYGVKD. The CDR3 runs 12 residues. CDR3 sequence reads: CATSGLKETQYF. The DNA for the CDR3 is TGTGCCACCTCGGGGTTGAAAGAGACCCAGTACTTC.